Given below is one TCR beta chain in context. Its antigen is as yet unknown. This sample is drawn from a study of OX40 agonist ivuxolimab in advanced cancers. Study background: Clinicians treated patients with ivuxolimab, an agonistic anti-OX40 (CD134) antibody. Ivuxolimab was delivered to patients intravenously every 2 weeks at doses spanning 0.01 to 10 mg/kg. Hepatocellular carcinoma, melanoma, renal cell or head and neck cancer occurred in dose-escalation patients.

Study-level findings and limits: CD4+ T cells averaged fewer expanded clones than CD8+ T cells.

Between the trimmed V and J ends, which lost 4 bases and 3 bases, there was a span of 13 bases. This CDR3 spans 14 amino acids. The germline V gene has CDR1 MNHNS and CDR2 SASEGT. Data came from immunoSEQ multiplex PCR; TCRdb stores just in-frame clones and leaves some out. The data contain tens of thousands of clones, around nine tenths of them seen just once; the ten biggest clones take up 26%. This TCR came from an adult with an advanced solid tumor such as melanoma, head and neck, liver or kidney cancer. The source material was CD4+ or CD8+ T cells sorted from blood, sampled in a trial of the OX40 agonist ivuxolimab. V usage is TRBV6-1 and J usage is TRBJ2-7; tentatively, D is TRBD2 (6 bases). CDR3 DNA: TGTGCCAGCAGTGCATATACTAGCTACTACGAGCAGTACTTC. Its protein is CASSAYTSYYEQYF.